Presented here are 18 T cell receptor beta chains from one specimen sequenced in a study of identical twins. MiXCR, run by TCRdb on the 5' RACE reads, gives a single entry per CDR3 protein. The sample contains hundreds of thousands of distinct CDR3 sequences, roughly 8% of which appear only once. The sample was also reused in another study, on yellow fever vaccine responses in identical twins.

Sequencing was carried out using PBMCs. The origin of the receptors is a woman aged 18-29 years in good health.

This clonotype has at least ten counts. V and J are TRBV12-3 or TRBV12-4 and TRBJ2-2; D is possibly TRBD1 (5 bases). The CDR3 sequence is 14 residues long. V was trimmed by 2 bases and J by 2 bases, leaving 6 bases between them. CDR3 amino acids: CASSLRTNTGELFF. The CDR3 coding sequence is TGTGCCAGCAGTTTACGGACAAACACCGGGGAGCTGTTTTTT.

The V and J genes are TRBV7-2 and TRBJ2-5; the D gene is possibly TRBD1 (6 bases). The CDR3 consists of 16 residues. V lost 4 bases, J lost 2 bases, and 17 bases lay in between. Germline V gene sequence: CDR1 SGHTA, CDR2 FQGNSA. CDR3 coding DNA: TGTGCCAGCAGCTCCCGACTTACAGGGAAACAAGAGACCCAGTACTTC. As protein: CASSSRLTGKQETQYF.

Regarding this clonotype: One junction end does not reproduce the germline sequence, and a read error may be involved. The chain uses TRBV12-3 or TRBV12-4 and TRBJ2-3; 7 positions match TRBD2. The CDR3 length is 19 residues. DNA of the CDR3: TGTGCCAGCAGAGCCTTCGGACGGCAGGATGCGACTAGCACAGATGCGCAGTATTTT. Residues: CASRAFGRQDATSTDAQYF.

There are many counts of this clonotype. The rearrangement links TRBV4-3 to TRBJ2-1; the match to TRBD2 covers 11 bases. Unmatched junction bases numbered 12, after V lost 3 bases and J lost 2 bases. There are 19 residues in the CDR3. Germline V lookup: CDR1 LGHNA, CDR2 YSLEER. CDR3: CASSQALAGESSAYNEQFF. The CDR3 bases are TGCGCCAGCAGCCAGGCACTAGCGGGAGAAAGCTCGGCCTACAATGAGCAGTTCTTC.

The chain links TRBV10-3 to TRBJ2-2; D not certain. Germline-derived CDR1 and CDR2 are ENHRY and SYGVKD. V lost 7 bases and J 3 bases, leaving 6 bases between the germline ends. This CDR3 contains 12 residues. The CDR3 sequence is CAIKKDTGELFF. CDR3 in DNA: TGTGCCATCAAGAAGGACACCGGGGAGCTGTTTTTT.

The chain is built from TRBV20-1 and TRBJ2-7; TRBD2 agrees at 10 bases. CDR3 length: 14 amino acids. Per germline, CDR1 DFQATT and CDR2 SNEGSKA (reference sequence). Losses at the gene ends were 4 bases for V and 6 bases for J; bases not matched to a gene: 9. In nucleotides, the CDR3 is TGCAGTGCTACCTCCGGGACTAGCGTCCCCGAGCAGTACTTC. It yields the protein CSATSGTSVPEQYF.

In its sample, this clonotype was seen a few times. The genes are TRBV24-1 and TRBJ2-5; D uncertain. Trimming shortened V by 0 bases and J by 4 bases, and 11 bases separated the two germline ends. Germline V gives CDR1 KGHDR, CDR2 SFDVKD. This CDR3 has 15 amino acids. This CDR3 is CATSDLNALGETQYF. Here the CDR3 DNA reads TGTGCCACCAGTGATTTGAATGCATTAGGAGAGACCCAGTACTTC.

The genes are TRBV28 and TRBJ2-7; 11 bases are a match to TRBD2. After removal of 3 bases from V and 5 bases from J, the junction contained 9 bases not matched to a gene. Germline CDR1 MDHEN, CDR2 SYDVKM. The CDR3 spans 16 residues. The CDR3 DNA reads TGTGCCAGCAGTTTCCCGCCGGAGACTAGCGGGAACGAGCAGTACTTC. Amino acid sequence: CASSFPPETSGNEQYF.

The genes are TRBV3-1 and TRBJ2-7; TRBD2 matches 9 bases. Germline CDR1 and CDR2: LGHDT and YNNKEL (reference sequence). This CDR3 contains 17 residues. V trimming: 0 bases; J trimming: 3 bases; junction bases outside the gene matches: 9. The CDR3: CASSQDPAGGPIYEQYF. In DNA, the CDR3 is TGTGCCAGCAGCCAAGATCCAGCGGGGGGCCCTATCTACGAGCAGTACTTC.

The chain links TRBV3-1 to TRBJ2-1; 10 bases are shared with TRBD2. Germline trimming cut 0 bases from V and 5 bases from J; bases unmatched to any gene: 13. CDR3 size: 19 residues. Germline loops: CDR1 LGHDT, CDR2 YNNKEL (reference sequence). CDR3 sequence (DNA): TGTGCCAGCAGCCAAGAAACGTGGGGCACTAGCGGGGCCAACAATGAGCAGTTCTTC. This sequence encodes CASSQETWGTSGANNEQFF.

The chain has TRBV4-3 and TRBJ2-7; TRBD1 agrees at 9 bases. CDR1 LGHNA and CDR2 YSLEER come from the germline V gene. The trim removed 0 bases at V and 7 bases at J, leaving 13 bases unmatched. CDR3 length: 17 residues. Written as DNA, the CDR3 is TGCGCCAGCAGCCAAGATTACCCGACCGGGACAGGGAAAGAGCAGTACTTC. Protein product: CASSQDYPTGTGKEQYF.

This clonotype was seen a handful of times. The rearrangement links TRBV7-9 to TRBJ2-7; D is unresolved. The germline CDR1 and CDR2 sequences are SEHNR and FQNEAQ (reference sequence). This CDR3 has 13 amino acids. V dropped 5 bases and J dropped 2 bases, with 10 bases sitting between them. The CDR3 spells CASSGIATYEQYF. CDR3 in DNA: TGTGCCAGCAGCGGTATCGCTACCTACGAGCAGTACTTC.

The V and J genes are TRBV30 and TRBJ2-1, with 11 bases that match TRBD2. The CDR3 spans 13 residues. Germline CDR1 is GTSNPN and CDR2 is SVGIG (reference sequence). Trimming at V came to 7 bases and at J to 2 bases, leaving 1 base not matched to a gene. The DNA of the CDR3 is TGTGCCTTACTAGCGGGGGCCTACAATGAGCAGTTCTTC. It is translated as CALLAGAYNEQFF.

This clonotype was counted between two and nine times. The V and J genes are TRBV15 and TRBJ2-1, with 7 bases fitting TRBD1. Germline values: CDR1 LNHNV, CDR2 YYDKDF (reference sequence). The CDR3 is 15 residues long. Losses at the gene ends were 5 bases for V and 7 bases for J; bases not matched to a gene: 11. In DNA form, the CDR3 reads TGTGCCACCAGCGCCCACAGGGGAAAGGGAAATGAGCAGTTCTTC. This encodes CATSAHRGKGNEQFF.

The CDR3 protein is CAWGRGAGIGGYTF. CDR3 coding DNA: TGTGCCTGGGGCCGCGGGGCGGGGATTGGTGGCTACACCTTC. The chain carries TRBV30 and TRBJ1-2; tentatively, D is TRBD1 (5 bases). Germline lookup yields CDR1 GTSNPN and CDR2 SVGIG (reference sequence). V dropped 5 bases and J dropped 7 bases, with 20 bases sitting between them. The CDR3 consists of 14 residues.

This clonotype was counted at least ten times. One junction end does not reproduce the germline sequence, and a read error may be involved. CDR3 protein: CASSPGQGARSSQPQHF. The DNA of the CDR3 is TGTGCCAGCAGTCCGGGACAGGGGGCGCGGAGCAGTCAGCCCCAGCATTTT. The V and J genes are TRBV12-3 or TRBV12-4 and TRBJ1-5, with 12 nucleotides matching TRBD1. The CDR3 spans 17 residues.

This clonotype turned up a few times. The V call is TRBV3-1, the J call TRBJ1-2; perhaps TRBD1 as D (5 bases). Trimming pared 8 bases from V and 6 bases from J, leaving 16 bases between. Germline V gene data show CDR1 as LGHDT and CDR2 as YNNKEL (reference sequence). CDR3 length: 13 residues. The CDR3 DNA reads TGTGCCAGCGGGCTAAAAAGGGGTCATGGCTACACCTTC. Encoded protein: CASGLKRGHGYTF.

The chain recombines TRBV6-2 or TRBV6-3 with TRBJ2-4; 12 bases map to TRBD1. Germline trimming cut 7 bases from V and 7 bases from J; bases unmatched to any gene: 2. CDR3 length: 13 amino acids. Germline V CDR1 and CDR2: MNHEY, SVGEGT. The CDR3 coding sequence is TGTGCCAGCACGGGACAGGGGGCCAACATTCAGTACTTC. This sequence encodes CASTGQGANIQYF.